These T cell receptor beta chains were read from a single sample in a study of neurological immune-mediated disorders. TCRdb re-called the 5' RACE reads through MiXCR, storing one row per CDR3 protein. The table records 50,000 to 60,000 distinct CDR3 sequences, roughly 17% of them present only once. Sequenced sample: PBMCs. All receptors derive from a man aged 55 to 69 in good health. Each CDR3 is given with its conserved first and last residue. D genes are given only for firm matches. Clone size is not always given. Where it is, it says once, few, many or a class for expanded clones.

D,size,V,J,DNA,CDR3
NA,many,TRBV20-1,TRBJ2-3,TGCAGTGCTAGGTGGGACTCCACAGATACGCAGTATTTT,CSARWDSTDTQYF
NA,NA,TRBV18,TRBJ1-1,TGTGCCAGCTCACCACGGGGGCAGGTGGATACTGAAGCTTTCTTT,CASSPRGQVDTEAFF
NA,many,TRBV20-1,TRBJ2-7,TGCAGTGCTAGAGTGCAAGGGGCCAACTACGAGCAGTACTTC,CSARVQGANYEQYF
TRBD1,many,TRBV5-6,TRBJ2-7,TGTGCCAGCAGACGCAGGGGGAAAACTAGTTACGAGCAGTACTTC,CASRRRGKTSYEQYF
TRBD2,few,TRBV28,TRBJ2-7,TGTGCCACCGACCGACTAGCGGGAGGCGAGGTTTACGAGCAGTACTTC,CATDRLAGGEVYEQYF
TRBD1,few,TRBV27,TRBJ2-7,TGTGCCAGCAGGGCCGTAGGGACAGCCTACGAGCAGTACTTC,CASRAVGTAYEQYF
NA,NA,TRBV5-5,TRBJ1-4,TGTGCCAGCAGCTTGATAGGGGATGAAAAACTGTTTTTT,CASSLIGDEKLFF
TRBD2,many,TRBV12-3/TRBV12-4,TRBJ2-3,TGTGCCAGCAGTTTATCTGCGGGAGGGATCACAGATACGCAGTATTTT,CASSLSAGGITDTQYF
TRBD1,NA,TRBV6-5,TRBJ2-1,TGTGCCAGCAGTCGTTGGTTGGGACAGGGCTACAATGAGCAGTTCTTC,CASSRWLGQGYNEQFF
NA,many,TRBV12-3/TRBV12-4,TRBJ2-3,TGTGCCAGCAGTTTTGTGGCAGATACGCAGTATTTT,CASSFVADTQYF
TRBD2,many,TRBV28,TRBJ2-7,TGTGCCAGCACTCCCCCCGGGACTAGCGGTTACGAGCAGTACTTC,CASTPPGTSGYEQYF
TRBD1,NA,TRBV7-3,TRBJ2-5,TGTGCCAGCAGCCCGGGACAGAGAGAGACCCAGTACTTC,CASSPGQRETQYF
NA,many,TRBV29-1,TRBJ2-1,TGCAGCGTGCTGGGGCTAGGCTACAATGAGCAGTTCTTC,CSVLGLGYNEQFF
NA,many,TRBV14,TRBJ1-5,TGTGCCAGCAGCCTTGGGGGTTTCGGGCAGCCCCAGCATTTT,CASSLGGFGQPQHF
TRBD1,many,TRBV24-1,TRBJ1-5,TGTGCCACCTCGACAGGGGGGTCAAATCAGCCCCAGCATTTT,CATSTGGSNQPQHF
NA,many,TRBV5-1,TRBJ2-2,TGCGCCAGCAGCTTGGCCGCCAGGCGGAACACCGGGGAGCTGTTTTTT,CASSLAARRNTGELFF
TRBD2,many,TRBV20-1,TRBJ2-1,TGCAGTGCTAGAGATAGCGCTAGCGGGAGTAACGATGAGCAGTTCTTC,CSARDSASGSNDEQFF
NA,NA,TRBV3-1,TRBJ1-1,TGTGCCAGCAGCCGAGACCCGGGGGGCCTCATGAACACTGAAGCTTTCTTT,CASSRDPGGLMNTEAFF
NA,many,TRBV5-1,TRBJ2-2,TGCGCCAGCACAGTCGATCCGGGACTCACCGGGGAGCTGTTTTTT,CASTVDPGLTGELFF
NA,many,TRBV10-3,TRBJ2-5,TGTGCCATCAGGTCCGGGACCCAAGAGACCCAGTACTTC,CAIRSGTQETQYF
TRBD2,many,TRBV3-1,TRBJ2-2,TGTGCCAGCAGCCAGAGCGGTGCGGGAGAAAACGGGGAGCTGTTTTTT,CASSQSGAGENGELFF
NA,many,TRBV7-9,TRBJ2-7,TGTGCCAGCAGCTCAGGCTTGGGACTCGACTACGAGCAGTACTTC,CASSSGLGLDYEQYF
NA,many,TRBV7-2,TRBJ2-5,TGTGCCAGCAGCTTAGCGGGAGCAGAGACCCAGTACTTC,CASSLAGAETQYF
NA,many,TRBV20-1,TRBJ2-1,TGCAGTGCTCCGGAGGGGTCCTACAATGAGCAGTTCTTC,CSAPEGSYNEQFF
NA,many,TRBV29-1,TRBJ1-1,TGCAGCCTCAGAGGAATGACGGGGACCACTGAAGCTTTCTTT,CSLRGMTGTTEAFF
TRBD1,many,TRBV20-1,TRBJ2-6,TGCAGTGCGACTCGACAGGGGGCCCCTGGGGCCAACGTCCTGACTTTC,CSATRQGAPGANVLTF
NA,many,TRBV12-3/TRBV12-4,TRBJ2-7,TGTGCCAGCAGTCGTGGGATTTGGGAGGAGCAGTACTTC,CASSRGIWEEQYF
NA,many,TRBV18,TRBJ1-5,TGTGCCAGCTCACCCACCAATCAGCCCCAGCATTTT,CASSPTNQPQHF
NA,many,TRBV5-5,TRBJ2-7,TGTGCCAGCAGCTTTGACAGTTTCTCCTACGAGCAGTACTTC,CASSFDSFSYEQYF